In this sample, the clone carrying this TCR delta chain is large. What it binds is unknown. TCRdb re-processed the RT-PCR reads via CATT. The data show about 220 delta-chain clones, approximately 9.9% seen once. The sample belongs to a study of gammadelta T cells in human blood. Broader study findings: Right after birth, innate γδ T cells reportedly expanded polyclonally after microbial exposure.

This CDR3 has 22 amino acids. Germline assignment: CDR1 TSWWSYY and CDR2 QGS. The trim removed 4 bases at V and 5 bases at J, leaving 30 bases unmatched. Sequenced sample: non-Vgamma9Vdelta2 gamma-delta T cells from cord blood. The sequence was obtained from a newborn. This chain connects TRDV1 to TRDJ1; the match to TRDD2 covers 8 bases. As DNA, the CDR3 is TGTGCTCTTGGGGCCTTTCAATCGGCCCCGGGCCTTCCTAATACTACTCAGGATAAACTCATCTTT. Its translation: CALGAFQSAPGLPNTTQDKLIF.